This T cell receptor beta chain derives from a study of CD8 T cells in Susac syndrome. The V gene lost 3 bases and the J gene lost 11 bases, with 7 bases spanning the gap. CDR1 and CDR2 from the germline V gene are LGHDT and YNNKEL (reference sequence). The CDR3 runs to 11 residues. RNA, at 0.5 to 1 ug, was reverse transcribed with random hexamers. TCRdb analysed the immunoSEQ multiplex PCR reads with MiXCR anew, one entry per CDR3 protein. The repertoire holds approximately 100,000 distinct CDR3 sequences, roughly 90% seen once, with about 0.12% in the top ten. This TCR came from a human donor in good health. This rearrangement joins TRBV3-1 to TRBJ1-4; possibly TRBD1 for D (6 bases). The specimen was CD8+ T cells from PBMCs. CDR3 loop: CASSQQGKLFF. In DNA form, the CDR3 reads TGTGCCAGCAGCCAGCAGGGGAAACTGTTTTTT.